This T cell receptor (beta chain) was sequenced for a study of blood T cells in healthy people across ages. This clonotype has more than one count but fewer than ten. Its antigen is not known. Per germline, CDR1 MNHEY and CDR2 SVGAGI. The CDR3 has 14 residues. With a J-beta primer mix and a sample-barcoded 5' primer, a second PCR ran about 7 to 12 cycles. A single record per CDR3 protein comes from TCRdb applying MiXCR to the 5' RACE reads. The top ten clones hold around 18% of a sample with 800,000 or so distinct CDR3 sequences, about half of them seen once. Isolating PBMCs gave at least 6 million of these cells per sample. Extracted total RNA amounted to at least 5 micrograms for each sample. The study, taken as a whole, reports: Naive T cell percentage strongly correlated with TCR beta diversity. Compared with aged donors, long-lived donors showed fewer expanded clones, suggesting selection.

The chain is built from TRBV6-5 and TRBJ2-4; TRBD1 matches 10 bases. The J call is doubtful: the DNA matches TRBJ2-7 better. This clonotype was obtained from an elderly man in good health. The sequenced material came from blood. CDR3 protein: CASSSGTGDREQYF. The DNA of the CDR3 is TGTGCCAGCAGTTCTGGGACAGGGGACCGCGAGCAGTACTTC.